Here is one T cell receptor beta chain with its context. Antigen specificity is unknown. 60 Vbeta and 13 Jbeta primers were used in PCR. Repertoires were generated with immunoSEQ multiplex PCR, while TCRdb's copy carries only in-frame clones and drops some. The table gives 35,000 to 45,000 clones; the top ten clones make up under 8% of it. The record originates from a study of cytomegalovirus exposure and HLA in healthy donors. Study overall: Genotyping of roughly 400 donors showed that around 85% belonged to the Caucasian-associated ancestry cluster.

Trimming cost V 3 bases and J 8 bases; bases outside gene matches: 6. Germline V gives CDR1 SGHKS, CDR2 YYEKEE (reference sequence). This CDR3 spans 13 amino acids. Study conclusions and caveats: TCR beta sequences numbering 15,000 to 20,000 were associated with HLA alleles at 0.05 false discovery rate in a later analysis. Most TCRs appeared rarely, but some public TCRs recurred in many donors. Reportedly, fewer N-insertions than the roughly 700-donor mean appeared in an Asian-associated ancestry cluster in a later analysis.

The J gene is TRBJ1-2, the V gene TRBV5-5, with 8 nucleotides matching TRBD1. Sequenced material: PBMCs. The sequence was collected from a young man in good health and CMV-seronegative. The CDR3 is CASSSGGNYGYTF. As DNA, the CDR3 is TGTGCCAGCAGCTCAGGGGGCAATTACGGCTACACCTTC. The whole variable domain, filled in from reference TRBV5-5 and TRBJ1-2, reads DAGVTQSPTHLIKTRGQQVTLRCSPISGHKSVSWYQQVLGQGPQFIFQYYEKEERGRGNFPDRFSARQFPNYSSELNVNALLLGDSALYLCASSSGGNYGYTFGSGTRLTVV.